These T cell receptor beta chains were read from a single sample in a study of graft-versus-host responses after intestinal transplantation. Repertoires were generated with immunoSEQ multiplex PCR, while TCRdb's copy carries only in-frame clones and drops some. The sample includes under 80,000 clones, about nine tenths of them seen just once. The source was PBMCs, collected 98 days after intestinal transplantation. The receptors shown here come from a human patient who received an intestinal transplant, so some T cells may come from the graft donor. CDR3s include the opening cysteine and the closing phenylalanine or tryptophan. D genes are given only for firm matches. Some rows have no size entry. The others give once, few or many, or a class for an expanded clone.

clone size: NA
CDR3 length: 13
V gene: TRBV5-4
D gene: NA
J gene: TRBJ2-1
CDR3 DNA: TGTGCCAGCAAGGAGGGAGGATACAATGAGCAGTTCTTC
CDR3 protein: CASKEGGYNEQFF

clone size: NA
CDR3 length: 17
V gene: TRBV4-1
D gene: TRBD1
J gene: TRBJ2-3
CDR3 DNA: TGCGCCAGCAGCCAGGACAACCGGGACAGGGGTACAGATACGCAGTATTTT
CDR3 protein: CASSQDNRDRGTDTQYF

clone size: NA
CDR3 length: 15
V gene: TRBV19
D gene: TRBD1
J gene: TRBJ1-2
CDR3 DNA: TGTGCCAGTAGTATCCGAGACAGGGAGAACTATGGCTACACCTTC
CDR3 protein: CASSIRDRENYGYTF

clone size: once
CDR3 length: 16
V gene: TRBV7-9
D gene: TRBD1
J gene: TRBJ2-1
CDR3 DNA: TGTGCCAGCAGCTCTCCCGGGACAGGGTCCTACAATGAGCAGTTCTTC
CDR3 protein: CASSSPGTGSYNEQFF

clone size: once
CDR3 length: 13
V gene: TRBV9
D gene: NA
J gene: TRBJ2-7
CDR3 DNA: TGTGCCAGCAGCGTAGGAGGGACCTACGAGCAGTACTTC
CDR3 protein: CASSVGGTYEQYF

clone size: NA
CDR3 length: 11
V gene: TRBV30
D gene: NA
J gene: TRBJ1-4
CDR3 DNA: TGTGCCTGGAGTGTGGGGGAAAAACTGTTTTTT
CDR3 protein: CAWSVGEKLFF

clone size: once
CDR3 length: 14
V gene: TRBV30
D gene: NA
J gene: TRBJ2-7
CDR3 DNA: TGTGCCTTTTCCGGGACCAAAGGAGTCCGCGAGCAGTACTTC
CDR3 protein: CAFSGTKGVREQYF

clone size: NA
CDR3 length: 15
V gene: TRBV19
D gene: NA
J gene: TRBJ2-7
CDR3 DNA: TGTGCCAGTACGCCGTCGACAGGTGGTCCCTACGAGCAGTACTTC
CDR3 protein: CASTPSTGGPYEQYF

clone size: NA
CDR3 length: 16
V gene: TRBV19
D gene: NA
J gene: TRBJ2-2
CDR3 DNA: TGTGCCAGTAGTATCGGCGGGGGCGCGAACACCGGGGAGCTGTTTTTT
CDR3 protein: CASSIGGGANTGELFF

clone size: once
CDR3 length: 17
V gene: TRBV28
D gene: NA
J gene: TRBJ2-3
CDR3 DNA: TGTGCCAGCAGTCTATTAATCCTGGGGGTAGGCACAGATACGCAGTATTTT
CDR3 protein: CASSLLILGVGTDTQYF